The clone carrying this T cell receptor (beta chain) occurred many times. Its matching antigen is unknown. The data originate from a study of CD8 T cells in ankylosing spondylitis. Trimming left V 2 bases short and J 0 bases short, with 12 bases between. There are 16 residues in the CDR3. The germline CDR1 and CDR2 sequences are SGHRS and YFSETQ. Study findings and constraints: Apparently characteristic of ankylosing spondylitis blood was a TCR beta motif (fewer than ten highly homologous variants). Reports say disease-linked clones showed up significantly more in matched ankylosing spondylitis synovial fluid. Some of the motif variants had earlier been found in reactive arthritis patients' fluid and blood.

Making use of molecular barcodes, quantitative 5'-RACE generated TCR beta libraries. Each CDR3 protein gets one entry after TCRdb re-called the 5' RACE reads with MiXCR. The sample includes more than 300,000 distinct CDR3 sequences, roughly 8% of them seen just once. V usage is TRBV5-1 and J usage is TRBJ2-1; D might be TRBD1 or TRBD2, each matching 5 bases. Sequencing input: blood, either unsorted or a sorted T cell fraction (not recorded which). The clonotype originates from a male donor with ankylosing spondylitis. CDR3 protein: CASSFTGASSYNEQFF. CDR3 DNA sequence: TGCGCCAGCAGCTTCACCGGGGCCAGCTCCTACAATGAGCAGTTCTTC. The complete variable domain, with remaining parts taken from reference TRBV5-1 and TRBJ2-1, reads KAGVTQTPRYLIKTRGQQVTLSCSPISGHRSVSWYQQTPGQGLQFLFEYFSETQRNKGNFPGRFSGRQFSNSRSEMNVSTLELGDSALYLCASSFTGASSYNEQFFGPGTRLTVL.